Listed below are T cell receptor beta chains from one sample, sequenced in a study of Graves' ophthalmopathy and Graves' hyperthyroidism. A single record per CDR3 protein comes from TCRdb applying MiXCR to the multiplex PCR reads. Here the sample spans fewer than 350,000 distinct CDR3 sequences, roughly a sixth being singletons. Material for sequencing was peripheral blood. Receptors originate from an adult man with Graves' ophthalmopathy. CDR3s include the opening cysteine and the closing phenylalanine or tryptophan. Fields, in order: D gene, J gene, clone size, CDR3 length, V gene, CDR3 DNA, CDR3 protein. The D gene is left open where the match is weak. Clone size appears in some rows only: once, few, many, or a class for an expanded clone.

>TRBD1|TRBJ1-2|many|15|TRBV7-9
TGTGCCAGCAGCTTAGGGACAGGGTTCTCTTCTGGCTACACCTTC
CASSLGTGFSSGYTF
>TRBD1|TRBJ2-7|many|14|TRBV7-8
TGTGCCAGCAGCCTTGCGGGACAGGGGTACGAGCAGTACTTC
CASSLAGQGYEQYF
>TRBD1|TRBJ2-2|many|15|TRBV12-3/TRBV12-4
TGTGCCAGCAGGCCGGGACAGGGTAGCACCGGGGAGCTGTTTTTT
CASRPGQGSTGELFF
>-|TRBJ2-5|-|14|TRBV11-2
TGTGCCAGCAGCCTCCTCCTAGCAAAAGAGACCCAGTACTTC
CASSLLLAKETQYF
>-|TRBJ1-2|many|11|TRBV20-1
TGCAGTGCTAGAGAGACCCATGGCTACACCTTC
CSARETHGYTF
>-|TRBJ2-7|many|13|TRBV10-3
TGTGCCAGCAGGGCCGGGGGCCGAGGAGAGCAGTACTTC
CASRAGGRGEQYF
>-|TRBJ1-5|many|14|TRBV4-1
TGCGCCAGCAGCCAAGGTAGGGGCGGTCAGCCCCAGCATTTT
CASSQGRGGQPQHF
>-|TRBJ1-1|many|11|TRBV30
TGTGCCTGGAGTGGGGACACTGAAGCTTTCTTT
CAWSGDTEAFF
>-|TRBJ2-7|many|12|TRBV18
TGTGCCAGCTCAGGGGACGGCGACGAGCAGTACTTC
CASSGDGDEQYF
>-|TRBJ2-7|many|14|TRBV13
TGTGCCAGCAGCACCCGACAGGAGCAACACGAGCAGTACTTC
CASSTRQEQHEQYF
>-|TRBJ2-2|many|11|TRBV29-1
TGCAGCGTTGGAGTTTCCGGGGAGCTGTTTTTT
CSVGVSGELFF
>TRBD2|TRBJ2-7|many|14|TRBV20-1
TGCAGTGCTAGGGATAGCGGGAGGTCCTACGAGCAGTACTTC
CSARDSGRSYEQYF
>-|TRBJ2-7|many|14|TRBV6-1
TGTGCCGGATCATGGGAGGTCAACTCCTACGAGCAGTACTTC
CAGSWEVNSYEQYF
>TRBD2|TRBJ2-5|many|17|TRBV12-3/TRBV12-4
TGTGCCAGCAGTTCCCACCACAGACTAGCGGGTGGAGAGACCCAGTACTTC
CASSSHHRLAGGETQYF
>TRBD1|TRBJ1-2|many|13|TRBV6-1
TGTGCCAGCACCAGGGGACAGGATTGGGGCTACACCTTC
CASTRGQDWGYTF
>-|TRBJ1-3|many|13|TRBV2
TGTGCCAGCGGCGCAGGCCCTGGAAACACCATATATTTT
CASGAGPGNTIYF
>TRBD1|TRBJ1-1|many|17|TRBV19
TGTGCCAGTAGTAGCCCCCTTTCACAGGGGAGGAACACTGAAGCTTTCTTT
CASSSPLSQGRNTEAFF